This is a list of T cell receptor beta chains from one sample in a study of blood T cells in healthy people across ages. TCRdb re-derived calls from the 5' RACE reads in MiXCR, one entry per CDR3 protein. Of 1,300,000 or so distinct CDR3 sequences listed, around 59% are singletons. The specimen sequenced was blood. Every receptor here comes from a man between 18 and 35 years old in good health. CDR3s include the opening cysteine and the closing phenylalanine or tryptophan. The D gene is left open where the match is weak. The size entry is marked missing in some rows and otherwise reads once, few, many or a size class.

abundance	len	j_gene	v_gene	d_gene	CDR3nt	CDR3aa
-	17	TRBJ1-2	TRBV12-5	-	TGTGCTAGTGGTTTGGACCCGGTTATAGGACAGTTTCATGGCTACACCTTC	CASGLDPVIGQFHGYTF
-	14	TRBJ1-2	TRBV27	-	TGTGCCAGCAGCCTGTGTGGAGGCTTGGGAGGCTACACCTTC	CASSLCGGLGGYTF
few	18	TRBJ2-7	TRBV7-2	TRBD2	TGTGCCAGCAGCTTAGGGGGCGTTAGCGGGGGCTTTACCTACGAGCAGTACTTC	CASSLGGVSGGFTYEQYF
-	17	TRBJ1-1	TRBV4-1	-	TGCGCCAGCAGCGCTGGTCTAGACAGTCTACCGAACACTGAAGCTTTCTTT	CASSAGLDSLPNTEAFF
-	20	TRBJ1-6	TRBV15	-	TGTGCCACCAGCAGAGATCAATCCGCAACCTTAAGCTCCTATAATTCACCCCTCCACTTT	CATSRDQSATLSSYNSPLHF
-	15	TRBJ1-1	TRBV14	-	TGTGCCAGCAGCCAACTTGGCCGGACGCATACTGAAGCTTTCTTT	CASSQLGRTHTEAFF
few	13	TRBJ2-3	TRBV7-8	TRBD2	TGTGCCAGCAGCCCGCGGGAGAGAGATACGCAGTATTTT	CASSPRERDTQYF
-	16	TRBJ2-1	TRBV6-2/TRBV6-3	TRBD2	TGTGCCAGCAGTTACTCGGTAGCGGGGGGGCCCCCTGAGCAGTTCTTC	CASSYSVAGGPPEQFF
-	14	TRBJ2-5	TRBV6-1	TRBD1	TGTGCCAGCACTCAGACAGGGGGTTGGGAGACCCAGTACTTC	CASTQTGGWETQYF
-	12	TRBJ1-2	TRBV30	-	TGTGCCTGGACAGGGTTGAACTATGGCTACACCTTC	CAWTGLNYGYTF
-	14	TRBJ1-1	TRBV6-6	-	TGTGCCAGCAGTTTTCAGGGACAGAACACTGAAGCTTTCTTT	CASSFQGQNTEAFF
-	14	TRBJ1-2	TRBV15	TRBD1	TGTGCCACCAGCACCGGGACAGGGAACTATGGCTACACCTTC	CATSTGTGNYGYTF
-	14	TRBJ1-2	TRBV7-2	TRBD1	TGTGCCAGCAGCCTAGAACAGGGGGACTATGGCTACACCTTC	CASSLEQGDYGYTF
few	13	TRBJ1-1	TRBV29-1	-	TGCAGCGTTGGGGGACGCCAGAACACTGAAGCTTTCTTT	CSVGGRQNTEAFF
few	13	TRBJ2-3	TRBV3-1	-	TGTGCCAGCAGCCAGGCCACAGGGGATACGCAGTATTTT	CASSQATGDTQYF
-	15	TRBJ2-7	TRBV7-6	-	TGTGCCAGCAGCTCCCCCGGGGGCAACGGGTACGAGCAGTACTTC	CASSSPGGNGYEQYF
-	13	TRBJ1-2	TRBV29-1	-	TGCAGCGTTGATCTCGCCCTCGACTATGGCTACACCTTC	CSVDLALDYGYTF
few	15	TRBJ1-5	TRBV2	TRBD1	TGTGCCAGCAGTGAAAGGGGACAGAGCAATCAGCCCCAGCATTTT	CASSERGQSNQPQHF
-	19	TRBJ2-6	TRBV4-1	TRBD2	TGCGCCAGCAGCCGCAGGGAAAGGCGGGAGGGTTTTGGGGCCAACGTCCTGACTTTC	CASSRRERREGFGANVLTF
few	10	TRBJ1-2	TRBV7-9	-	TGTGCCAGCTGGGAGGATGGCTACACCTTC	CASWEDGYTF
-	16	TRBJ2-1	TRBV6-5	TRBD2	TGTGCCAGCAGTTACGCCGGGACTAGCGGGGCGGGTGAGCAGTTCTTC	CASSYAGTSGAGEQFF
-	15	TRBJ2-5	TRBV7-2	-	TGTGCCAGCAGCTTAGGTAGCGGACTCCAAGAGACCCAGTACTTC	CASSLGSGLQETQYF
few	13	TRBJ2-7	TRBV20-1	TRBD2	TGCAGTGCTAGTGGCGGGGAGGGGTACGAGCAGTACTTC	CSASGGEGYEQYF
few	13	TRBJ2-7	TRBV4-1	-	TGCGCCAGCAGCCGGGGATCCCTTTACGAGCAGTACTTC	CASSRGSLYEQYF
-	15	TRBJ2-5	TRBV3-1	-	TGTGCCAGCAGCCAAGAATGGGGTACCAAAGAGACCCAGTACTTC	CASSQEWGTKETQYF
-	15	TRBJ2-5	TRBV4-1	TRBD2	TGCGCCAGCAGCCAAGAACGGCTAGCGGACAATGAGCAGTACTTC	CASSQERLADNEQYF
-	16	TRBJ2-1	TRBV14	TRBD2	TGTGCCAGCAGCCAACTCTCCTGGTATGGGGGGGATGAGCAGTTCTTC	CASSQLSWYGGDEQFF
-	14	TRBJ2-5	TRBV28	-	TGTGCCAGCGGATCGGGTGGAGTGAGAGGTGAGCAGTACTTC	CASGSGGVRGEQYF
-	16	TRBJ1-4	TRBV15	-	TGTGCCACCAGCATGAGGGAAACGGGGGGTTGGGAAAAACTGTTTTTT	CATSMRETGGWEKLFF
-	16	TRBJ1-2	TRBV28	TRBD1	TGTGCCAGCAGCCCGGGACAGGGGGCTGGTAACTATGGCTACACCTTC	CASSPGQGAGNYGYTF
once	13	TRBJ2-7	TRBV20-1	-	TGCAGTTCTAGAAGTGAGGGTGGGTACGAGCAGTACTTC	CSSRSEGGYEQYF
-	17	TRBJ1-6	TRBV20-1	-	TGCAGTGCTGCGCTAAGCGGTCCCGATACGAACAATTCACCCCTCCACTTT	CSAALSGPDTNNSPLHF
-	16	TRBJ2-2	TRBV7-2	-	TGTGCCAGCAGCTTGTTAGTCGGGGGAAGGGCCGGGGAGCTGTTTTTT	CASSLLVGGRAGELFF
-	17	TRBJ2-1	TRBV12-3/TRBV12-4	TRBD2	TGTGCCAGCAGTAGGACTAGCGGGGGGCCTTCTGGGGATGAGCAGTTCTTC	CASSRTSGGPSGDEQFF
-	14	TRBJ1-1	TRBV10-3	-	TGTGCCATCAAACAGGGACCCGATCGGATTGAAGCTTTCTTT	CAIKQGPDRIEAFF
few	12	TRBJ1-2	TRBV29-1	-	TGCAGCGTTGAGTCAGGGACCTATGGCTACACCTTC	CSVESGTYGYTF
-	13	TRBJ2-7	TRBV20-1	TRBD1	TGCAGTGCTGCCGGGACAGGACTTTTGGAGCAGTACTTC	CSAAGTGLLEQYF
-	22	TRBJ2-3	TRBV4-2	TRBD2	TGTGCCAGCAGCCAACTCATAACAGGGGTGGCGGGGGGGCCGAGTTTTACAGATACGCGGTATTTT	CASSQLITGVAGGPSFTDTRYF
-	14	TRBJ2-7	TRBV25-1	-	TGTGCCAGCAGTGAATTTCCAGGGCGCAGCGAGCAGTACTTC	CASSEFPGRSEQYF
many	15	TRBJ2-4	TRBV4-1	-	TGCGCCAGCAGCCAAGAGAGGACAGGGAGGGACATTCAGTACTTC	CASSQERTGRDIQYF
-	16	TRBJ2-2	TRBV6-2/TRBV6-3	TRBD2	TGTGCCAGCAGCAATACGGGACTAGCAAGTACCGGGGAGCTGTTTTTT	CASSNTGLASTGELFF
-	17	TRBJ2-1	TRBV20-1	TRBD2	TGCAGTGCTGTCCCCGGGACTAGCGGGAGGACCTACAATGAGCAGTTCTTC	CSAVPGTSGRTYNEQFF
-	14	TRBJ1-1	TRBV5-1	-	TGCGCCAGCAGTCCGGAGCCGATGAACGCTGAAGCTTTCTTT	CASSPEPMNAEAFF
-	15	TRBJ1-5	TRBV9	-	TGTGCCAGCGGCGCTGGCCCCTATAGCAATCAGCCCCAGCATTTT	CASGAGPYSNQPQHF
-	14	TRBJ1-1	TRBV27	-	TGTGCCAGCAGTTTACAGGCACGGAACACTGAAGCTTTCTTT	CASSLQARNTEAFF
few	16	TRBJ2-1	TRBV27	-	TGTGCCAGCAGTAGCGGCCCGCCGTCGACCTACAATGAGCAGTTCTTC	CASSSGPPSTYNEQFF
-	15	TRBJ2-3	TRBV6-2/TRBV6-3	TRBD2	TGTGCCAGCAGTCCGCGAGCGGGGCCCACAGATACGCAGTATTTT	CASSPRAGPTDTQYF
-	17	TRBJ1-3	TRBV20-1	-	TGCAGTGCTAGAGATAGGATAGGGGCGAGCTCTGGAAACACCATATATTTT	CSARDRIGASSGNTIYF
-	17	TRBJ2-3	TRBV13	TRBD2	TGTGCCAGCAGCCCTGCAGGACTAGCGGGGACCACAGATACGCAGTATTTT	CASSPAGLAGTTDTQYF
-	15	TRBJ2-5	TRBV11-2	TRBD1	TGTGCCAGCAGCCCCGGACAGGGAAGGGGAGAGACCCAGTACTTC	CASSPGQGRGETQYF
once	13	TRBJ1-1	TRBV6-6	-	TGTGCCAGCGGAGTGGGAGGGCAGGCTGAAGCTTTCTTT	CASGVGGQAEAFF
few	12	TRBJ2-1	TRBV20-1	TRBD1	TGCAGTGCTAGTTCCAGGGGGAATGAGCAGTTCTTC	CSASSRGNEQFF
-	13	TRBJ2-5	TRBV29-1	-	TGCATCGGCAGAAACAGGGACCAAGAGACCCAGTACTTC	CIGRNRDQETQYF
-	16	TRBJ1-2	TRBV28	TRBD1	TGTGCCAGCAGTTCCCCCCGATTCGGGACAGGTGATGGCTACACCTTC	CASSSPRFGTGDGYTF
-	15	TRBJ2-3	TRBV18	-	TGTGCCAGCTCACCCTCGACTGGTAGCACAGATACGCAGTATTTT	CASSPSTGSTDTQYF